This T cell receptor (beta chain) was sequenced during a study of cytomegalovirus exposure and HLA in healthy donors. Germline assignment: CDR1 SEHNR and CDR2 FQNEAQ (reference sequence). The CDR3 is 14 residues long. With V trimmed by 1 base and J by 6 bases, 4 bases remained unmatched. The PCR made use of 60 Vbeta and 13 Jbeta primers. Clones were read by immunoSEQ multiplex PCR, and TCRdb kept only the in-frame ones, dropping some. The sample contains approximately 110,000 clones, around 77% of which appear only once. The specimen was PBMCs. The clonotype comes from a woman aged 25 to 39 in good health and CMV-seropositive. The genes are TRBV7-9 and TRBJ1-1; 8 positions match TRBD1. CDR3 loop: CASSLGTGFPEAFF. The CDR3 DNA reads as TGTGCCAGCAGCTTAGGGACAGGGTTTCCTGAAGCTTTCTTT. Full variable domain (missing parts from reference TRBV7-9 and TRBJ1-1): DTGVSQNPRHKITKRGQNVTFRCDPISEHNRLYWYRQTLGQGPEFLTYFQNEAQLEKSRLLSDRFSAERPKGSFSTLEIQRTEQGDSAMYLCASSLGTGFPEAFFGQGTRLTVV.